The 22 T cell receptor beta chains below all came from one sample that was sequenced in a study of OX40 agonist ivuxolimab in advanced cancers. Assay used: immunoSEQ multiplex PCR; TCRdb lists only in-frame clones, some missing. This sample has roughly 77,000 clones, with more than 80% found just once. The source material was CD4+ or CD8+ T cells sorted from blood, sampled in a trial of the OX40 agonist ivuxolimab. These receptors were obtained from an adult with an advanced solid tumor such as melanoma, head and neck, liver or kidney cancer.

This chain connects TRBV19 to TRBJ1-5, with 7 bases matching TRBD1. V was pared by 5 bases and J by 3 bases, with 7 bases of the junction left unmatched. Germline V CDR1 and CDR2: LNHDA, SQIVND (reference sequence). The CDR3 has 15 amino acids. The CDR3 nucleotides read TGTGCCAGTAGTCCATGGGGGACAGACAATCAGCCCCAGCATTTT. It translates to CASSPWGTDNQPQHF.

This chain connects TRBV27 to TRBJ1-4, with unresolved D. The V gene lost 10 bases and the J gene lost 8 bases, with 26 bases spanning the gap. This CDR3 spans 16 amino acids. Germline V lookup: CDR1 MNHEY, CDR2 SMNVEV (reference sequence). The CDR3 DNA sequence: TGTGCCATAGGGAAGGGTCCCGTTCCAATTCGGGAAAAACTGTTTTTT. As protein: CAIGKGPVPIREKLFF. The full variable domain, its missing parts supplied by reference TRBV27 and TRBJ1-4, is EAQVTQNPRYLITVTGKKLTVTCSQNMNHEYMSWYRQDPGLGLRQIYYSMNVEVTDKGDVPEGYKVSRKEKRNFPLILESPSPNQTSLYFCAIGKGPVPIREKLFFGSGTQLSVL.

V is TRBV5-5 and J is TRBJ1-6; TRBD1 might be the D (5 bases). This CDR3 has 15 residues. V gave up 2 bases and J gave up 8 bases, with 14 bases separating them. Germline-derived CDR1 and CDR2 are SGHKS and YYEKEE (reference sequence). CDR3 residues: CASSFGRPGHSPLHF. The CDR3 DNA reads TGTGCCAGCAGCTTTGGACGGCCAGGGCATTCACCCCTCCACTTT. Variable domain in full (rest from reference TRBV5-5 and TRBJ1-6): DAGVTQSPTHLIKTRGQQVTLRCSPISGHKSVSWYQQVLGQGPQFIFQYYEKEERGRGNFPDRFSARQFPNYSSELNVNALLLGDSALYLCASSFGRPGHSPLHFGNGTRLTVT.

This clone was counted a single time. This sequence joins TRBV5-4 and TRBJ2-5, with 12 bases identical to TRBD1. The CDR3 is 16 amino acids. Looked up from germline, CDR1 is SGHNT and CDR2 is YYREEE (reference sequence). V dropped 0 bases and J dropped 5; count of bases not matched to a gene: 5. Here the CDR3 DNA reads TGTGCCAGCAGCTTGGAGGGGACAGGGGGCAGGGAGACCCAGTACTTC. The encoded protein is CASSLEGTGGRETQYF.

The rearrangement links TRBV2 to TRBJ1-2; D not resolved. This CDR3 contains 14 residues. Between the trimmed V and J ends, which lost 7 bases and 4 bases, there was a span of 16 bases. Germline V gene data show CDR1 as SNHLY and CDR2 as FYNNEI. The CDR3 protein is CASTETPTSYGYTF. The CDR3 DNA follows: TGTGCCAGCACCGAGACACCTACCTCCTATGGCTACACCTTC.

This clone was counted once. The J gene is TRBJ2-1, the V gene TRBV5-1; 7 nucleotides align to TRBD1. This CDR3 has 15 amino acids. Germline CDR1 is SGHRS and CDR2 is YFSETQ. The V and J ends lost 6 bases and 7 bases, in that order; junction bases with no gene match: 13. The DNA of the CDR3 is TGCGCCAGCAACGCCGGGACAGTCACCACGAATGAGCAGTTCTTC. It codes for CASNAGTVTTNEQFF.

The rearrangement uses TRBV5-5 and TRBJ2-7; D possibly corresponds to TRBD2 (5 bases). The CDR3 consists of 15 residues. Germline values: CDR1 SGHKS, CDR2 YYEKEE (reference sequence). V was cut by 0 bases and J by 2 bases, with 12 bases left in between. CDR3 DNA: TGTGCCAGCAGCTTGGGAGTGTCCGGGACCTACGAGCAGTACTTC. It translates to CASSLGVSGTYEQYF.

The chain is built from TRBV30 and TRBJ2-5, with no clear D. Germline loops: CDR1 GTSNPN, CDR2 SVGIG (reference sequence). CDR3 length: 12 amino acids. Trimming shortened V by 5 bases and J by 7 bases, and 14 bases separated the two germline ends. The CDR3 is CAWGEAPGTQYF. The CDR3 DNA is TGTGCCTGGGGAGAAGCCCCGGGGACCCAGTACTTC. Based on the CDR3 plus reference TRBV30 and TRBJ2-5, the full variable domain is SQTIHQWPATLVQPVGSPLSLECTVEGTSNPNLYWYRQAAGRGLQLLFYSVGIGQISSEVPQNLSASRPQDRQFILSSKKLLLSDSGFYLCAWGEAPGTQYFGPGTRLLVL.

V and J are TRBV30 and TRBJ1-5, with 7 nucleotides matching TRBD1. The length of the CDR3 is 15 residues. The junction had 7 bases not matched to a gene; V was cut back by 2 bases and J by 3 bases. Germline V lookup: CDR1 GTSNPN, CDR2 SVGIG (reference sequence). The CDR3 DNA reads as TGTGCCTGGAGTTCAGGGGGATTCGTCAATCAGCCCCAGCATTTT. Translated: CAWSSGGFVNQPQHF.

The chain combines TRBV19 with TRBJ1-6; D possibly corresponds to TRBD1 (6 bases). The CDR3 has 14 amino acids. Deletions cut 3 bases from V and 5 bases from J, with 8 bases between. CDR1 LNHDA and CDR2 SQIVND come from the germline V gene (reference sequence). The CDR3 is CASSMSGDNSPLHF. The DNA for the CDR3 is TGTGCCAGTAGTATGTCAGGGGATAATTCACCCCTCCACTTT.

The gene calls are TRBV29-1 and TRBJ2-4; D is possibly TRBD2 (6 bases). The V end lost 7 bases, the J end lost 8 bases, and 12 bases lay between the germline ends. The CDR3 covers 11 residues. CDR1 SQVTM and CDR2 ANQGSEA come from the germline V gene. DNA for the CDR3: TGCAGCGCACTAGCCCGGGACATTCAGTACTTC. This codes for CSALARDIQYF.

V is TRBV10-2 and J is TRBJ1-1; D call uncertain. The CDR3 runs 12 residues. V was pared by 6 bases and J by 1 base, with 6 bases between. Looked up from germline, CDR1 is WSHSY and CDR2 is SAAADI. The CDR3 reads CASREGNTEAFF. In nucleotides, the CDR3 is TGCGCCAGCAGGGAGGGGAACACTGAAGCTTTCTTT.

The chain is built from TRBV28 and TRBJ1-3, with 7 bases lining up with TRBD1. This CDR3 has 17 amino acids. The germline V gene has CDR1 MDHEN and CDR2 SYDVKM. Trimming removed 1 base from V and 6 bases from J; junction bases left unmatched: 12. Here the CDR3 DNA reads TGTGCCAGCAGTTTATACGGGGCAGGGGGTAAGGAAAACACCATATATTTT. It specifies CASSLYGAGGKENTIYF.

This chain connects TRBV7-2 to TRBJ2-2, with D perhaps TRBD1 (6 bases). Trimming shortened V by 2 bases and J by 4 bases, and 11 bases separated the two germline ends. The CDR3 is 15 residues long. Germline V CDR1 and CDR2: SGHTA, FQGNSA. Here the CDR3 DNA reads TGTGCCAGCAGCTTACCTAGGACAGTCACCGGGGAGCTGTTTTTT. Its translation: CASSLPRTVTGELFF.

The chain carries TRBV7-2 and TRBJ2-7; D might be TRBD1 or TRBD2, each matching 5 bases. V lost 5 bases, J lost 4 bases, and 15 bases lay in between. CDR1 SGHTA and CDR2 FQGNSA come from the germline V gene. This CDR3 comprises 14 residues. The CDR3 protein is CASSQGPQLYEQYF. CDR3 nucleotides: TGTGCCAGCAGCCAGGGACCTCAACTGTACGAGCAGTACTTC.

V usage is TRBV6-6 and J usage is TRBJ1-1; D gene unclear. This CDR3 region has 16 residues. CDR1 MNHNY and CDR2 SVGAGI come from the germline V gene (reference sequence). V shed 0 bases and J shed 0 bases, with 11 bases lying between them. The CDR3 here is CASSYSPPDMNTEAFF. The CDR3 DNA is TGTGCCAGCAGTTACTCGCCCCCAGACATGAACACTGAAGCTTTCTTT.

This clone is a singleton in its sample. J is TRBJ2-5 and V is TRBV9; D not resolved. The V gene's germline CDR1 is SGDLS and CDR2 YYNGEE. CDR3 length: 14 amino acids. V was pared by 5 bases and J by 5 bases, with 16 bases between. DNA for the CDR3: TGTGCCAGCAGTCCAGACTCGGTGGGGGAGACCCAGTACTTC. It encodes CASSPDSVGETQYF.

The V gene is TRBV10-1, the J gene TRBJ1-1; 10 bases are shared with TRBD1. The V segment lost 6 bases and the J segment 0 bases; nucleotides outside the gene matches: 4. From germline, CDR1 is WNHNN and CDR2 SYGVQD (reference sequence). The CDR3 is made up of 15 amino acids. The CDR3 coding sequence is TGCGCCAGCAGAAGACAGGGGGCGTTGAACACTGAAGCTTTCTTT. Protein product: CASRRQGALNTEAFF.

The V and J genes are TRBV28 and TRBJ1-4, with D tentatively TRBD1 (6 bases). V was cut by 6 bases and J by 0 bases, with 20 bases left in between. CDR1 is MDHEN and CDR2 is SYDVKM in the germline V gene. This CDR3 spans 18 amino acids. The CDR3 bases are TGTGCCAGCAGCCACAATCCTGGGGGGGCCGCAACTAATGAAAAACTGTTTTTT. This translates into CASSHNPGGAATNEKLFF.

The rearrangement uses TRBV5-8 and TRBJ1-5; D unresolved. Germline V gene lookup returns CDR1 SGHTS and CDR2 YDEGEE. The V gene lost 2 bases and the J gene lost 7 bases, with 10 bases spanning the gap. The length of the CDR3 is 13 residues. The CDR3 bases are TGTGCCAGCAGCTTTCTCAAAGGGCAGCCCCAGCATTTT. This sequence encodes CASSFLKGQPQHF. The full variable domain, completed using reference TRBV5-8 and TRBJ1-5, is EAGVTQSPTHLIKTRGQQATLRCSPISGHTSVYWYQQALGLGLQFLLWYDEGEERNRGNFPPRFSGRQFPNYSSELNVNALELEDSALYLCASSFLKGQPQHFGDGTRLSIL.

The chain is built from TRBV5-1 and TRBJ2-5, with 11 bases matching TRBD2. The junction had 5 bases not matched to a gene; V was cut back by 5 bases and J by 5 bases. The CDR3 consists of 14 residues. Germline CDR1 is SGHRS and CDR2 is YFSETQ. For the CDR3, the DNA is TGCGCCAGCAGACTAGCGGGGGAGGAGGAGACCCAGTACTTC. Translation: CASRLAGEEETQYF.

The rearrangement joins TRBV21-1 to TRBJ1-3; TRBD1 was called by the table and not checked on the DNA. TRBV21-1 is designated a pseudogene. This CDR3 contains 16 residues. The CDR3 region is CASSAQGYRSGNTIYF. The DNA for the CDR3 is TGTGCCAGCAGCGCACAGGGGTACCGCTCTGGAAACACCATATATTTT.